The 5 T cell receptor beta chains given below trace back to one sample, sequenced in a study of cytomegalovirus exposure and HLA in healthy donors. The PCR had 60 Vbeta and 13 Jbeta primers. The method was immunoSEQ multiplex PCR; TCRdb's version includes in-frame clones alone and lacks a portion of them. The repertoire consists of about 130,000 clones, with 85% to 90% occurring once and the leading ten covering under 7%. Sequencing used PBMCs. The receptors derive from a woman aged 25 to 39 in good health and CMV-seropositive.

The chain joins TRBV5-1 to TRBJ2-3, with a weak D call TRBD1 (5 bases). Germline lookup yields CDR1 SGHRS and CDR2 YFSETQ. The CDR3 loop spans 15 amino acids. V lost 4 bases to trimming and J lost 7 bases, with 19 bases between them. This chain's CDR3 is CASSITGPHLNTQYF. CDR3 in DNA: TGCGCCAGCAGCATAACAGGCCCCCATCTGAATACGCAGTATTTT.

The chain uses TRBV18 and TRBJ2-3; 10 positions agree with TRBD1. The trim removed 2 bases at V and 5 bases at J, leaving 10 bases unmatched. Per germline, CDR1 KGHSH and CDR2 LQKENI. The CDR3 is made up of 17 amino acids. CDR3: CASSPARDRGGLDTQYF. In nucleotides, the CDR3 is TGTGCCAGCTCACCAGCTCGGGACAGGGGAGGATTAGATACGCAGTATTTT.

V gene TRBV6-1 combines with J gene TRBJ1-2; 7 bases are shared with TRBD1. CDR1 is MNHNS, CDR2 SASEGT, per germline. The CDR3 runs 15 residues. The J segment lost 11 bases and the V segment lost 4 bases, leaving 16 bases of the junction unmatched. The CDR3: CASSGISGQLSPYTF. CDR3 sequence (DNA): TGTGCCAGCAGTGGCATATCGGGACAGCTTAGCCCATACACCTTC.

This CDR3 reads CASSKGGQTYEQYF. The CDR3 DNA sequence: TGTGCCAGCAGCAAAGGGGGACAGACCTACGAGCAGTACTTC. This chain uses TRBV21-1 with TRBJ2-7; no DNA check was done on the table's D call, TRBD1. TRBV21-1 is labeled a pseudogene. This CDR3 comprises 14 residues.

Notes on this clone: The sample contains more than one DNA sequence encoding this CDR3. The chain combines TRBV27 with TRBJ1-2; 8 bases are shared with TRBD1. CDR1 and CDR2 from the germline V gene are MNHEY and SMNVEV (reference sequence). The CDR3 covers 16 residues. Unmatched junction bases numbered 8, after V lost 3 bases and J lost 2 bases. The CDR3 here is CASSLGTGGRNYGYTF. As DNA, the CDR3 is TGTGCCAGCAGTTTGGGAACAGGGGGGAGAAACTATGGCTACACCTTC.